This TCR beta chain stems from a study of blood T cell repertoires in COVID-19. Study summary: COVID-19 samples, acute and convalescent, were from the United States, Italy and Spain. Sources were T cells, B-cell-depleted T cells, or PBMCs; the material itself was cDNA or gDNA.

The CDR3 has 13 residues. The V and J ends lost 2 bases and 5 bases, in that order; junction bases with no gene match: 2. CDR1 is KGHSH, CDR2 LQKENI, per germline. The table came from immunoSEQ multiplex PCR; TCRdb's copy has only in-frame clones and leaves some out. The repertoire includes under 400,000 clones, approximately 89% of them detected once, and 1.5% to 2% sits in the top ten. It was during active infection that Seattle patients were enrolled and then longitudinally followed. The TCR was taken from a young woman with COVID-19, enrolled during active disease. The V call is TRBV18, the J call TRBJ1-2, with TRBD1 matching over 7 bases. The specimen was peripheral blood. The CDR3 loop reads CASSPSGQYGYTF. CDR3 DNA: TGTGCCAGCTCACCATCGGGACAGTATGGCTACACCTTC.